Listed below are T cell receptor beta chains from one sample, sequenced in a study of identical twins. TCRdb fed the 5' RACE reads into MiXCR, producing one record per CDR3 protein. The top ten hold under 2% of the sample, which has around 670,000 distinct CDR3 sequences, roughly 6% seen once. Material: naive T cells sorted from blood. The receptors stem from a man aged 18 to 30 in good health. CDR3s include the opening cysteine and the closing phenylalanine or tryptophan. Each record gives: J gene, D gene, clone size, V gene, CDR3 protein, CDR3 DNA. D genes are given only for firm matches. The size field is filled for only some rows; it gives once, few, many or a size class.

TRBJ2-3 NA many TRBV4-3 CASSQEWTDTQYF TGCGCCAGCAGCCAAGAATGGACAGATACGCAGTATTTT
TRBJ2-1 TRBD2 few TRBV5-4 CASSPAGTSEIF TGTGCCAGCAGCCCCGCCGGGACTAGTGAGATCTTC
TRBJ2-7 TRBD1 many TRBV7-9 CASSLGGQQNEQYF TGTGCCAGCAGCTTAGGGGGACAGCAAAACGAGCAGTACTTC
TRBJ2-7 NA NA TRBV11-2 CASSLTGLHEQYF TGTGCCAGCAGCTTAACCGGGCTCCACGAGCAGTACTTC
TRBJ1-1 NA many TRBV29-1 CSVHRVTEAFF TGCAGCGTTCACAGGGTCACTGAAGCTTTCTTT
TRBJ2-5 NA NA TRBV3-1 CASSQELGQKETQYF TGTGCCAGCAGCCAAGAGCTTGGACAGAAAGAGACCCAGTACTTC
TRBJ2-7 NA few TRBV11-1 CASSRSPQDEQYF TGTGCCAGCAGTCGATCCCCACAGGACGAGCAGTACTTC
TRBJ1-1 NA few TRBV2 CASREFQGRRAEAFF TGTGCCAGCAGAGAATTCCAGGGAAGAAGGGCTGAAGCTTTCTTT
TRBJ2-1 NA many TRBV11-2 CASSSDWDSYNEQFF TGTGCCAGCAGCTCGGACTGGGACTCCTACAATGAGCAGTTCTTC
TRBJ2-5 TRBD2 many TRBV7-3 CASSVGTSEETQYF TGTGCCAGCAGCGTCGGGACTAGTGAAGAGACCCAGTACTTC
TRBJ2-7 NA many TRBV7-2 CASSLGTASYEQYF TGTGCCAGCAGCTTAGGGACAGCGTCCTACGAGCAGTACTTC
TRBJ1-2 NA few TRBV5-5 CASSDSTGWDYGYTF TGTGCCAGCAGCGACTCGACAGGCTGGGACTATGGCTACACCTTC
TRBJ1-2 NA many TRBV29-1 CSVDSLWDNYGYTF TGCAGCGTTGATTCCCTTTGGGACAACTATGGCTACACCTTC
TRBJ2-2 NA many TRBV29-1 CSVLGGGTGELFF TGCAGCGTACTCGGTGGGGGCACCGGGGAGCTGTTTTTT
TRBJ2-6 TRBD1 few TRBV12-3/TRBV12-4 CASSLGATGVSGANVLTF TGTGCCAGCAGTTTAGGGGCGACAGGGGTCTCTGGGGCCAACGTCCTGACTTTC
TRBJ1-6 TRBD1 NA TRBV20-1 CSARATGTGSSSPLHF TGCAGTGCTAGAGCCACCGGGACAGGGTCGTCTTCACCCCTCCACTTT
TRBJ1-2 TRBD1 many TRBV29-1 CSVEGASNYGYTF TGCAGCGTGGAGGGGGCTTCAAACTATGGCTACACCTTC
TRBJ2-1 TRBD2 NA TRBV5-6 CASSSRGAGGSYNEQFF TGTGCCAGCAGCTCCCGAGGGGCGGGAGGATCCTACAATGAGCAGTTCTTC
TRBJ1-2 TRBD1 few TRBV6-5 CASSYPFMTGTYGYTF TGTGCCAGCAGTTACCCATTCATGACAGGGACCTATGGCTACACCTTC
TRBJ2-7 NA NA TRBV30 CAWSGGSGASYEQYF TGTGCCTGGAGCGGGGGGTCAGGGGCCTCCTACGAGCAGTACTTC
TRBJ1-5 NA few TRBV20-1 CSARDWTVGDQPQHF TGCAGTGCTAGAGACTGGACAGTAGGTGATCAGCCCCAGCATTTT
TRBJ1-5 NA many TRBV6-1 CAGMGRPTGNQPQHF TGTGCCGGCATGGGACGCCCGACCGGCAATCAGCCCCAGCATTTT
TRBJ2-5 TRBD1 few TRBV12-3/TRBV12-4 CASKPVGRGRETQYF TGTGCCAGCAAGCCCGTGGGCAGGGGGCGGGAGACCCAGTACTTC
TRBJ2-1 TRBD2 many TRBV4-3 CASSGGTSSYNEQFF TGCGCCAGCAGTGGCGGGACTAGCAGTTACAATGAGCAGTTCTTC
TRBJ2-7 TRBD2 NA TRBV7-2 CASSLVSGGPTYEQYF TGTGCCAGCAGCTTAGTTAGCGGGGGACCTACCTACGAGCAGTACTTC
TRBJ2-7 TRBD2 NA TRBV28 CASSSGGSDEQYF TGTGCCAGCAGTTCGGGGGGGAGCGACGAGCAGTACTTC
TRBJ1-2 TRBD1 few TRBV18 CASSPLRDSYGYTF TGTGCCAGCTCACCCCTCCGGGACAGCTATGGCTACACCTTC
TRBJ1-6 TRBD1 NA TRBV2 CASSQDRSYSPLHF TGTGCCAGCAGTCAGGACAGGTCTTATTCACCCCTCCACTTT
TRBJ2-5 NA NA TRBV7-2 CASSLSTKETQYF TGTGCCAGCAGCTTGTCGACAAAAGAGACCCAGTACTTC
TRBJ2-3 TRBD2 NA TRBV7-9 CATNVGGSPDTQYF TGTGCCACAAATGTGGGCGGGAGCCCAGATACGCAGTATTTT
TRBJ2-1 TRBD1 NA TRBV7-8 CASTLSGQGFNEQFF TGTGCCAGCACCCTGTCGGGACAGGGATTCAATGAGCAGTTCTTC
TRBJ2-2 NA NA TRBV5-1 CASAQRENTGELFF TGCGCCAGCGCCCAACGGGAGAACACCGGGGAGCTGTTTTTT
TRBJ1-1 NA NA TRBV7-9 CASSSALGGAAEAFF TGTGCCAGCAGCTCCGCCCTGGGCGGGGCCGCTGAAGCTTTCTTT
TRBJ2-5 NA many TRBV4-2 CASSQKGDTNQETQYF TGTGCCAGCAGCCAAAAGGGTGACACGAACCAAGAGACCCAGTACTTC
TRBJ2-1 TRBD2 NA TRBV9 CASSVSGRIYNEQFF TGTGCCAGCAGCGTTAGCGGGAGAATCTACAATGAGCAGTTCTTC
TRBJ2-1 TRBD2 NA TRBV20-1 CRPGTSGHNEQFF TGCAGGCCCGGGACTAGCGGTCACAATGAGCAGTTCTTC
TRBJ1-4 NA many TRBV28 CASRVVNEKLFF TGTGCCAGCAGGGTGGTTAATGAAAAACTGTTTTTT
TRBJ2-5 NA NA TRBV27 CASSLGTSARETQYF TGTGCCAGCAGTTTGGGTACCAGCGCAAGGGAGACCCAGTACTTC
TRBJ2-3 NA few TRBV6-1 CASSARDTDTQYF TGTGCCAGCAGTGCCCGGGACACAGATACGCAGTATTTT
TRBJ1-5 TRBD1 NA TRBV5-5 CASSLSTGKLPNQPQHF TGTGCCAGCAGCCTGTCGACAGGGAAGCTCCCCAATCAGCCCCAGCATTTT
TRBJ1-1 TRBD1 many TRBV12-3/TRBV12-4 CASSLTGGVYAFF TGTGCCAGCAGTCTTACAGGGGGCGTGTATGCTTTCTTT
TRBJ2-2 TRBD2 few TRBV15 CATSRRSGTSDTGELFF TGTGCCACCAGCAGAAGGTCCGGGACTAGCGACACCGGGGAGCTGTTTTTT
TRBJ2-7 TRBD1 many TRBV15 CATGTDRGADEQYF TGTGCCACCGGAACGGACAGGGGTGCCGACGAGCAGTACTTC
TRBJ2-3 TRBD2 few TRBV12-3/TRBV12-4 CASSPTPTSGTMSHTDTQYF TGTGCCAGCAGTCCAACGCCGACTAGCGGGACCATGTCACACACAGATACGCAGTATTTT
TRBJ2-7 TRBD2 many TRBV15 CATSRGDAGVRNEQYF TGTGCCACCAGCAGAGGAGATGCGGGAGTACGAAACGAGCAGTACTTC
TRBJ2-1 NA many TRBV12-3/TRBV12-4 CASSPGTLSGEQFF TGTGCCAGCAGTCCCGGGACCCTTAGTGGTGAGCAGTTCTTC
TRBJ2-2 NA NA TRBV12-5 CASGFAGLAGELFF TGTGCTAGTGGTTTCGCGGGACTGGCCGGGGAGCTGTTTTTT
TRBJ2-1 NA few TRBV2 CASSELDPLGDEQFF TGTGCCAGCAGTGAATTGGATCCCCTGGGGGATGAGCAGTTCTTC
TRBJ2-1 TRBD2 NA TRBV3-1 CASSPAGEGVDEQFF TGTGCCAGCAGCCCAGCGGGAGAGGGGGTCGATGAGCAGTTCTTC
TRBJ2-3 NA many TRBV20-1 CSASRQGLTDTQYF TGCAGTGCTAGTCGGCAGGGCCTCACAGATACGCAGTATTTT
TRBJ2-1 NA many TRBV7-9 CASSLGVFNEQFF TGTGCCAGCAGCTTAGGGGTTTTCAATGAGCAGTTCTTC
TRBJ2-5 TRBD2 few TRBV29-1 CSVEGRASGEETQYF TGCAGCGTGGAGGGCCGGGCTAGCGGAGAAGAGACCCAGTACTTC
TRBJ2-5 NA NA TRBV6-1 CASSLFVAYQETQYF TGTGCCAGCAGTCTCTTCGTAGCGTATCAAGAGACCCAGTACTTC
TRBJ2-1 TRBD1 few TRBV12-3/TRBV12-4 CASSSTGQLQHNEQFF TGTGCCAGCAGTTCGACGGGACAGCTACAACACAATGAGCAGTTCTTC
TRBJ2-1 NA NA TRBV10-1 CASSEGFGDGYNEQFF TGCGCCAGCAGTGAGGGGTTCGGGGACGGCTACAATGAGCAGTTCTTC
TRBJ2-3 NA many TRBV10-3 CATIRDFQGTDTQYF TGTGCCACCATCAGGGACTTCCAGGGAACAGATACGCAGTATTTT
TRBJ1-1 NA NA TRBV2 CASSGYQNTEAFF TGTGCCAGCAGTGGTTACCAGAACACTGAAGCTTTCTTT
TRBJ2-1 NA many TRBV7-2 CASSLAGAEQFF TGTGCCAGCAGCTTAGCCGGAGCTGAGCAGTTCTTC
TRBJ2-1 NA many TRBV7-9 CASSLPGGEQFF TGTGCCAGCAGTTTACCTGGGGGGGAGCAGTTCTTC
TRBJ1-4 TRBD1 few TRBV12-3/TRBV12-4 CASSFPQGAVFSEKLFF TGTGCCAGCAGTTTTCCGCAGGGGGCCGTATTCAGCGAAAAACTGTTTTTT